One sample yielded the 6 T cell receptor beta chains listed below, sequenced in a study of blood T cell repertoires in COVID-19. Profiled with immunoSEQ multiplex PCR; TCRdb holds only in-frame clones, not every one. The sample records 150,000 to 250,000 clones, about nine tenths being singletons. The sequencing input was PBMCs or T cells enriched from blood (not recorded which). The receptors stem from a woman under 40 who had recovered from COVID-19.

This chain links TRBV10-1 with TRBJ1-6; no firm D call. Germline-derived CDR1 and CDR2 are WNHNN and SYGVQD (reference sequence). The V and J ends lost 1 base and 9 bases respectively, with 10 bases between them. This CDR3 is built from 14 residues. CDR3 residues: CASSEWEPGSPLHF. CDR3 sequence (DNA): TGCGCCAGCAGTGAGTGGGAGCCCGGTTCACCCCTCCACTTT.

This clone was observed a single time. The genes are TRBV24-1 and TRBJ2-7, with TRBD2 matching 12 bases. The germline V gene has CDR1 KGHDR and CDR2 SFDVKD. The CDR3 has 16 residues. With V trimmed by 3 bases and J by 3 bases, 5 bases remained unmatched. In DNA, the CDR3 is TGTGCCACCAGTGATAGGACTAGCGGGAAACTCTACGAGCAGTACTTC. This translates into CATSDRTSGKLYEQYF.

The rearrangement uses TRBV27 and TRBJ2-1; perhaps TRBD1 as D (5 bases). This CDR3 contains 13 residues. Germline V gives CDR1 MNHEY, CDR2 SMNVEV (reference sequence). The germline V and J ends were trimmed by 7 bases and 6 bases, with 13 bases remaining between them. The CDR3 sequence: CASNPDSSNEQFF. The CDR3 region has the DNA TGTGCCAGCAACCCCGACAGTTCCAATGAGCAGTTCTTC.

The rearrangement joins TRBV12-3 or TRBV12-4 to TRBJ1-2; TRBD1 matches 7 bases. This CDR3 has 13 residues. V lost 8 bases and J lost 4; bases outside the gene matches: 7. Here the CDR3 DNA reads TGTGCCAGCGATACAGGGGTCGGCTATGGCTACACCTTC. Protein product: CASDTGVGYGYTF.

The chain carries TRBV11-3 and TRBJ2-7; TRBD2 aligns across 10 bases. V lost 3 bases and J lost 6; bases outside the gene matches: 8. The CDR3 length is 15 residues. CDR1 is SGHNT and CDR2 is YENEEA in the germline V gene. This chain's CDR3 is CASSFSGRAPGEQYF. Here the CDR3 DNA reads TGTGCCAGCAGCTTCAGCGGGAGGGCCCCAGGCGAGCAGTACTTC.

V is TRBV10-3 and J is TRBJ1-3; 7 nucleotides agree with TRBD1. Germline CDR1 is ENHRY and CDR2 is SYGVKD. The CDR3 is 15 amino acids. The ends lost 10 bases at V and 0 bases at J; junction bases unmatched: 9. The CDR3 loop reads CATKVDRNSGNTIYF. In DNA, the CDR3 is TGTGCCACCAAGGTGGACAGGAACTCTGGAAACACCATATATTTT.